The 26 T cell receptor beta chains reported below all come from one sample, sequenced in a study of brain T cells in children with intractable seizures. Repertoires were generated with immunoSEQ multiplex PCR, while TCRdb's copy carries only in-frame clones and drops some. The sample includes under 150,000 clones, roughly 94% of them seen just once. Sequencing was performed on peripheral blood, taken at surgery. These receptors were taken from a boy in the first two years of life with hemimegalencephaly and intractable seizures.

The V gene is TRBV18, the J gene TRBJ1-3; no firm D call. Germline V gives CDR1 KGHSH, CDR2 LQKENI. The CDR3 has 13 residues. Trimming stripped 2 bases from V and 0 bases from J, with 2 bases between. CDR3 DNA sequence: TGTGCCAGCTCACCAGGCTCTGGAAACACCATATATTTT. This gives the protein CASSPGSGNTIYF.

As regards this clone: One junction end disagrees with the germline gene, perhaps due to a read error. The chain uses TRBV11-2 and TRBJ1-2, with a tentative D call TRBD1 (6 bases). CDR1 and CDR2 (germline): SGHAT, FQNNGV. CDR3 length: 12 residues. In DNA form, the CDR3 reads TGTGCCAGCAGCTTAGACTCGGACAGCCTAATCTTC. Translation: CASSLDSDSLIF.

Here the CDR3 DNA reads TGCGCCAGCAGCCCCTCCCCGGGACAGAGCTCCTACGAGCAGTACTTC. This translates into CASSPSPGQSSYEQYF. The V gene is TRBV4-1, the J gene TRBJ2-7, with 7 bases identical to TRBD1. CDR3 size: 16 residues. Looked up from germline, CDR1 is MGHRA and CDR2 is YSYEKL. V lost 4 bases, J lost 0 bases, and 9 bases stayed unmatched.

The genes are TRBV7-6 and TRBJ2-3; TRBD1 might be the D (5 bases). Germline CDR1 is SGHVS and CDR2 is FNYEAQ. The germline V and J ends were trimmed by 4 bases and 3 bases, with 14 bases remaining between them. The CDR3 loop spans 15 amino acids. This chain's CDR3 is CASSSNLGQTDTQYF. As DNA, the CDR3 is TGTGCCAGCAGCTCAAACCTGGGGCAAACAGATACGCAGTATTTT. Filled out from reference TRBV7-6 and TRBJ2-3, the complete variable domain reads GAGVSQSPRYKVTKRGQDVALRCDPISGHVSLYWYRQALGQGPEFLTYFNYEAQQDKSGLPNDRFSAERPEGSISTLTIQRTEQRDSAMYRCASSSNLGQTDTQYFGPGTRLTVL.

The CDR3: CASSLHSGEAFF. The CDR3 region has the DNA TGCGCCAGCAGCCTCCACAGTGGTGAAGCTTTCTTT. The chain has TRBV5-1 and TRBJ1-1; no clear D. V lost 4 bases, J lost 7 bases, and 11 bases lay in between. The CDR3 is made up of 12 amino acids. Germline CDR1 is SGHRS and CDR2 is YFSETQ.

The V gene is TRBV11-3, the J gene TRBJ1-2; 8 bases align to TRBD1. The CDR3 sequence is 15 residues long. In germline, CDR1 is SGHNT, CDR2 YENEEA. The J segment lost 4 bases and the V segment lost 3 bases, leaving 7 bases of the junction unmatched. The DNA of the CDR3 is TGTGCCAGCAGCTTCTCAGGGGGCTTGGTCTATGGCTACACCTTC. This gives the protein CASSFSGGLVYGYTF. The whole variable domain, remainder taken from reference TRBV11-3 and TRBJ1-2, is EAGVVQSPRYKIIEKKQPVAFWCNPISGHNTLYWYLQNLGQGPELLIRYENEEAVDDSQLPKDRFSAERLKGVDSTLKIQPAELGDSAVYLCASSFSGGLVYGYTFGSGTRLTVV.

The chain carries TRBV27 and TRBJ2-2; 13 bases agree with TRBD2. Germline trimming cut 3 bases from V and 5 bases from J; bases unmatched to any gene: 3. In germline, CDR1 is MNHEY, CDR2 SMNVEV (reference sequence). The CDR3 length is 16 residues. DNA for the CDR3: TGTGCCAGCAGTTTCCGGACTAGCGGGAGTACCGGGGAGCTGTTTTTT. It yields the protein CASSFRTSGSTGELFF.

The chain uses TRBV30 and TRBJ1-3; 9 bases agree with TRBD1. Germline CDR1 and CDR2: GTSNPN and SVGIG (reference sequence). Germline trimming cut 4 bases from V and 4 bases from J; bases unmatched to any gene: 11. The CDR3 is 16 amino acids. The CDR3 is CAWNPGQGLLGNTIYF. CDR3 nucleotides: TGTGCCTGGAACCCGGGACAGGGTCTCCTCGGAAACACCATATATTTT. The full variable domain, rest sourced from reference TRBV30 and TRBJ1-3, is SQTIHQWPATLVQPVGSPLSLECTVEGTSNPNLYWYRQAAGRGLQLLFYSVGIGQISSEVPQNLSASRPQDRQFILSSKKLLLSDSGFYLCAWNPGQGLLGNTIYFGEGSWLTVV.

The V gene is TRBV19, the J gene TRBJ1-4; perhaps TRBD1 as D (6 bases). Germline values: CDR1 LNHDA, CDR2 SQIVND (reference sequence). The CDR3 runs to 13 residues. V lost 7 bases and J 8 bases, leaving 14 bases between the germline ends. The CDR3 DNA sequence: TGTGCCAGTAAGAGGGGGAGGGGAGAAAAACTGTTTTTT. As protein: CASKRGRGEKLFF.

The chain has TRBV19 and TRBJ2-5, with D perhaps TRBD2 (6 bases). CDR1 and CDR2 (germline): LNHDA, SQIVND (reference sequence). The CDR3 runs 12 residues. Trimming took off 2 bases at V and 5 bases at J, with 6 bases between the two ends. The DNA for the CDR3 is TGTGCCAGTAGTATACGGGAGGAGACCCAGTACTTC. Translation: CASSIREETQYF.

The V and J genes are TRBV12-3 or TRBV12-4 and TRBJ2-1; no firm D call. This CDR3 comprises 12 residues. V was clipped by 4 bases and J by 5 bases, with 6 bases between them. Written as DNA, the CDR3 is TGTGCCAGCAGTTCGGACCACAATGAGCAGTTCTTC. It codes for CASSSDHNEQFF.

This clone was recorded only once. V and J are TRBV5-1 and TRBJ2-6; 10 positions agree with TRBD1. CDR1 is SGHRS, CDR2 YFSETQ, per germline. The junction had 10 bases not matched to a gene; V was cut back by 3 bases and J by 1 base. This CDR3 region has 19 residues. The CDR3 DNA reads as TGCGCCAGCAGCTGGACGGGACAGGGGTTTCGTTCTGGGGCCAACGTCCTGACTTTC. Translating gives CASSWTGQGFRSGANVLTF.

This clone was seen just once. For the CDR3, the DNA is TGTGCCAGCGGTAGTGGTGCAGGGAGGTATGGCTACACCTTC. It translates to CASGSGAGRYGYTF. This chain joins TRBV27 and TRBJ1-2, with a weak D call TRBD1 (5 bases). Germline CDR1 and CDR2: MNHEY and SMNVEV (reference sequence). Trimming removed 8 bases at V and 5 bases at J, with 18 bases between. The CDR3 spans 14 residues.

The chain recombines TRBV6-5 with TRBJ1-1; no clear D. This CDR3 contains 15 residues. Between the trimmed V and J ends, which lost 0 bases and 0 bases, there was a span of 8 bases. Germline V gene lookup returns CDR1 MNHEY and CDR2 SVGAGI. The CDR3 nucleotides read TGTGCCAGCAGTTACTCGTTGATTTTGAACACTGAAGCTTTCTTT. It is translated as CASSYSLILNTEAFF.

The J gene is TRBJ2-7, the V gene TRBV12-3 or TRBV12-4; no clear D. This CDR3 spans 11 amino acids. Trimming took 8 bases from V and 6 from J, leaving 11 bases between them. This CDR3 reads CASSSPGEQYF. CDR3 sequence (DNA): TGTGCCAGCTCTTCCCCGGGCGAGCAGTACTTC.

The chain is built from TRBV5-6 and TRBJ1-2; no clear D gene. The germline CDR1 and CDR2 sequences are SGHDT and YYEEEE. The CDR3 covers 13 residues. V was trimmed by 0 bases and J by 4 bases, leaving 7 bases between them. The DNA of the CDR3 is TGTGCCAGCAGCTTGGGATTCGTCTATGGCTACACCTTC. It yields the protein CASSLGFVYGYTF.

The V and J genes are TRBV3-1 (or the pseudogene TRBV3-2) and TRBJ2-7; D unresolved. The germline V and J ends were trimmed by 5 bases and 5 bases, with 7 bases remaining between them. The CDR3 sequence is 11 residues long. The germline V gene encodes CDR1 LGHDT and CDR2 YNNKEL (reference sequence). The CDR3 DNA reads TGTGCCAGCAGCGTCCAGCACGAGCAGTACTTC. Its translation: CASSVQHEQYF.

The chain combines TRBV11-3 with TRBJ2-3; TRBD2 might be the D (5 bases). The CDR3 is made up of 14 amino acids. CDR1 is SGHNT, CDR2 YENEEA, per germline. With 6 bases removed from V and 6 bases from J, the gap between germline ends came to 16 bases. In DNA form, the CDR3 reads TGTGCCAGCAGTTTTCCCGGGGATAAGGATACGCAGTATTTT. Translated: CASSFPGDKDTQYF.

The rearrangement joins TRBV10-3 to TRBJ2-7; TRBD1 matches 10 bases. The CDR3 runs to 16 residues. J lost 3 bases, V lost 9 bases, and 14 bases had no gene match. Germline-derived CDR1 and CDR2 are ENHRY and SYGVKD. The CDR3 coding sequence is TGTGCCATTGGAGTGACAGGGGGCTCGGTAAACTACGAGCAGTACTTC. Its protein product is CAIGVTGGSVNYEQYF.

J is TRBJ2-7 and V is TRBV28; 8 bases are a match to TRBD1. The CDR3 covers 13 residues. CDR1 and CDR2 (germline): MDHEN, SYDVKM. V was clipped by 3 bases and J by 4 bases; unmatched bases: 2. Written as DNA, the CDR3 is TGTGCCAGCAGTTTTGGGGACAGGTACGAGCAGTACTTC. Translated, it gives CASSFGDRYEQYF.

The chain links TRBV10-3 to TRBJ2-7; D is possibly TRBD1 or TRBD2 (6 bases each). This CDR3 has 13 residues. Germline assignment: CDR1 ENHRY and CDR2 SYGVKD. V was cut by 0 bases and J by 6 bases, with 9 bases left in between. CDR3 residues: CAISESGGGEQYF. The CDR3 DNA sequence: TGTGCCATCAGTGAGTCAGGGGGAGGCGAGCAGTACTTC.

This sequence joins TRBV28 and TRBJ1-5; D gene uncertain. V dropped 4 bases and J dropped 11 bases, with 9 bases sitting between them. CDR3 length equals 11 residues. CDR1 MDHEN and CDR2 SYDVKM come from the germline V gene. The CDR3 DNA follows: TGTGCCAGCAGTTCCCTTTGGTCCCAGCATTTT. It is translated as CASSSLWSQHF.

This clone was seen a single time. V usage is TRBV7-3 and J usage is TRBJ2-2; 8 bases map to TRBD2. Germline-derived CDR1 and CDR2 are SGHTA and FQGTGA. The CDR3 runs 17 residues. The junction had 10 bases not matched to a gene; V was cut back by 2 bases and J by 5 bases. CDR3 region: CASSLSGSGSWTGELFF. The CDR3 DNA sequence: TGTGCCAGCAGCTTATCTGGGAGCGGGAGCTGGACCGGGGAGCTGTTTTTT.

The rearrangement uses TRBV27 and TRBJ1-6, with D unresolved. The germline gives CDR1 MNHEY, CDR2 SMNVEV (reference sequence). V lost 0 bases to trimming and J lost 4 bases, with 7 bases between them. The CDR3 loop spans 15 amino acids. This CDR3 reads CASSLSPLYNSPLHF. The CDR3 coding sequence is TGTGCCAGCAGTTTATCCCCTCTTTATAATTCACCCCTCCACTTT.

The J gene is TRBJ2-5, the V gene TRBV6-5; 9 bases map to TRBD2. The CDR3 is made up of 16 amino acids. CDR1 and CDR2 from the germline V gene are MNHEY and SVGAGI. The V and J ends lost 2 bases and 6 bases, in that order; junction bases with no gene match: 10. Written as DNA, the CDR3 is TGTGCCAGCAGTTACGGGGTAGCGGGAGATATACAGACCCAGTACTTC. It specifies CASSYGVAGDIQTQYF.

This chain uses TRBV12-5 with TRBJ2-5; D may be TRBD1 (5 bases). This CDR3 contains 14 residues. V was cut by 6 bases and J by 1 base, with 12 bases left in between. Per the germline V gene, CDR1 is LGHNT and CDR2 is FRNRAP. The chain's CDR3 is CASGPQGLQETQYF. The CDR3 DNA reads TGTGCTAGTGGCCCGCAGGGCCTCCAAGAGACCCAGTACTTC.